The clone carrying this T cell receptor (beta chain) showed up just a few times. Germline V CDR1 and CDR2: SGHAT, FQNNGV. The CDR3 sequence is 15 residues long. V was cut by 7 bases and J by 0 bases, with 16 bases left in between. This entry comes from a study of T-cell reconstitution after alpha-beta-depleted transplantation in children. The TCRbeta library was prepared with unique molecular identifiers. TCRdb re-analysed the PCR reads in MiXCR, keeping a single row per CDR3 protein. Of around 480,000 distinct CDR3 sequences listed, around a third are singletons. The sample here was PBMCs from the stem cell graft donor, taken from the stem cell graft. The receptor's source is a human donor who donated a stem cell graft to a child with aplastic anemia. This sequence joins TRBV11-2 and TRBJ2-7; D gene ambiguous. The CDR3 loop is CASTLVGLSSYEQYF. In DNA form, the CDR3 reads TGTGCCAGCACCCTCGTCGGGCTTAGCTCCTACGAGCAGTACTTC.